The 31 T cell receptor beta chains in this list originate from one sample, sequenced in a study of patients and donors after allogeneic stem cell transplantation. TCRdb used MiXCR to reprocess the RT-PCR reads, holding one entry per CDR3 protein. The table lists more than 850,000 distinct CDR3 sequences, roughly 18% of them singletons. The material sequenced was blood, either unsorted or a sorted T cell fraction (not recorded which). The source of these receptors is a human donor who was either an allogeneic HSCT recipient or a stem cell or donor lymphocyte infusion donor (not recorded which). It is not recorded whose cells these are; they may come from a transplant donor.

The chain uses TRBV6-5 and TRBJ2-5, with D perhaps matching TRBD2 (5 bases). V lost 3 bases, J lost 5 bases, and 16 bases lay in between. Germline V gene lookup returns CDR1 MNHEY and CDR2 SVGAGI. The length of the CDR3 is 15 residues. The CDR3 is CASSYSSMRRETQYF. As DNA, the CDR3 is TGTGCCAGCAGTTATTCTAGCATGCGGAGGGAGACCCAGTACTTC.

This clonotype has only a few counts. The CDR3 DNA reads as TGTGCCACCAGCAGAGGGGACCGGGGCACTTGGTACGAGCAGTACTTC. It translates to CATSRGDRGTWYEQYF. V is TRBV15 and J is TRBJ2-7, with D perhaps matching TRBD1 or TRBD2 (5 bases each). This CDR3 contains 16 residues. The germline V gene has CDR1 LNHNV and CDR2 YYDKDF (reference sequence). Trimming pared 1 base from V and 4 bases from J, leaving 17 bases between. Full variable domain (outside the CDR3, taken from reference TRBV15 and TRBJ2-7): DAMVIQNPRYQVTQFGKPVTLSCSQTLNHNVMYWYQQKSSQAPKLLFHYYDKDFNNEADTPDNFQSRRPNTSFCFLDIRSPGLGDTAMYLCATSRGDRGTWYEQYFGPGTRLTVT.

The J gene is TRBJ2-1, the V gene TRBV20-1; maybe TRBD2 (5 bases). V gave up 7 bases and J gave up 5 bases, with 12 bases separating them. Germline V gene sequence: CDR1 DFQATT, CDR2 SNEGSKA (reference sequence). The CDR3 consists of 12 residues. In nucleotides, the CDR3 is TGCAGTGTTCACCGGAGGAACAATGAGCAGTTCTTC. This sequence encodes CSVHRRNNEQFF.

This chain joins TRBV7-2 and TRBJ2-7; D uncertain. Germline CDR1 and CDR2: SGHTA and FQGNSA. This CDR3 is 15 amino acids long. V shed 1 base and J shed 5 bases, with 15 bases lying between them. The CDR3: CASSLEGGLNHEQYF. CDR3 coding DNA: TGTGCCAGCAGCTTAGAGGGTGGCTTGAACCACGAGCAGTACTTC.

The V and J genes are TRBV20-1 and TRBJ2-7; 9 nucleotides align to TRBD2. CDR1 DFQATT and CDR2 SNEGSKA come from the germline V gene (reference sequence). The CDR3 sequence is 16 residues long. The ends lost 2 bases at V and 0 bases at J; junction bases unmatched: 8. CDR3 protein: CSARPNSGSYSYEQYF. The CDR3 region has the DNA TGCAGTGCTAGACCAAATAGCGGGAGTTACTCCTACGAGCAGTACTTC.

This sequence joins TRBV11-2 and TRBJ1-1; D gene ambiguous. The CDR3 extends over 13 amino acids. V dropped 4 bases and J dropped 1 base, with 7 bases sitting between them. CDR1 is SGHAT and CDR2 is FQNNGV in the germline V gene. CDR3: CASSSKPNTEAFF. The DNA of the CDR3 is TGTGCCAGCAGCTCAAAACCGAACACTGAAGCTTTCTTT. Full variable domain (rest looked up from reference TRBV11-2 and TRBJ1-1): EAGVAQSPRYKIIEKRQSVAFWCNPISGHATLYWYQQILGQGPKLLIQFQNNGVVDDSQLPKDRFSAERLKGVDSTLKIQPAKLEDSAVYLCASSSKPNTEAFFGQGTRLTVV.

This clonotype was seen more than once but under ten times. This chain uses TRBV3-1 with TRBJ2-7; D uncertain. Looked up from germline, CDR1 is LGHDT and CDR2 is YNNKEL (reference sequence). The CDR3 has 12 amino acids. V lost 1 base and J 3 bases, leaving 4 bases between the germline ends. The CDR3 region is CASSQVFYEQYF. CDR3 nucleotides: TGTGCCAGCAGCCAAGTCTTCTACGAGCAGTACTTC.

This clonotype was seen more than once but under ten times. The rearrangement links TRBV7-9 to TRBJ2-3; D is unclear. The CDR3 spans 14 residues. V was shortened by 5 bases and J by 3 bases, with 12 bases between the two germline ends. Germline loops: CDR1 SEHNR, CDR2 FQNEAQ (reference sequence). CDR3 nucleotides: TGTGCCAGCAGCCCCTCGGCGGAGACAGATACGCAGTATTTT. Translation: CASSPSAETDTQYF.

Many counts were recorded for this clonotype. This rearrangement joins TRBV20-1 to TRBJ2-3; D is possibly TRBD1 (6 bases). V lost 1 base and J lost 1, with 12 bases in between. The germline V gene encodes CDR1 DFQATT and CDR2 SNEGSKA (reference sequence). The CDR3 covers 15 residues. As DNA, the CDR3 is TGCAGTGCTAGAGGTCTCAGGGGCGGCACAGATACGCAGTATTTT. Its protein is CSARGLRGGTDTQYF.

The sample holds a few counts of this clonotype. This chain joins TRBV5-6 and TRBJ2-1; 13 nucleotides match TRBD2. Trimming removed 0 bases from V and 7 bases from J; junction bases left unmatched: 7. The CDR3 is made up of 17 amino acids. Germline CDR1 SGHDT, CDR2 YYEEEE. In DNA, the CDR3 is TGTGCCAGCAGCTTGGACCTACTAGCGGGAGGGGGAAATGAGCAGTTCTTC. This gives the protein CASSLDLLAGGGNEQFF. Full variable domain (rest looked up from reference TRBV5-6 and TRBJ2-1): DAGVTQSPTHLIKTRGQQVTLRCSPKSGHDTVSWYQQALGQGPQFIFQYYEEEERQRGNFPDRFSGHQFPNYSSELNVNALLLGDSALYLCASSLDLLAGGGNEQFFGPGTRLTVL.

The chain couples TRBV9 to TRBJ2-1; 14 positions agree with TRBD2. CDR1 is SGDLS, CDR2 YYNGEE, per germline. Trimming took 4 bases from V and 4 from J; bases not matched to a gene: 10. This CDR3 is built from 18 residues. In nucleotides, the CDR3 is TGTGCCAGCAGCTCAGGGACTAGCGGGAGACGGGGGTACAATGAGCAGTTCTTC. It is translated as CASSSGTSGRRGYNEQFF.

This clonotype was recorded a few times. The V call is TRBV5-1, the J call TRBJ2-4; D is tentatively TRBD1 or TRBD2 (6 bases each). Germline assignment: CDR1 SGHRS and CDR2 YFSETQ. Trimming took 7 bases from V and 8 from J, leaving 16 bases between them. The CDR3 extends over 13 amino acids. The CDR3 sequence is CASGRQEGDIQYF. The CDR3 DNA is TGCGCCAGCGGTCGACAGGAGGGAGACATTCAGTACTTC.

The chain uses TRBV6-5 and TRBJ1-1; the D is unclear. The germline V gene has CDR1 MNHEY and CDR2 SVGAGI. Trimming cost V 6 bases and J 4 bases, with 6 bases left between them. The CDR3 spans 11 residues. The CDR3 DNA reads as TGTGCCAGCAGGAGGGCCACTGAAGCTTTCTTT. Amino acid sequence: CASRRATEAFF.

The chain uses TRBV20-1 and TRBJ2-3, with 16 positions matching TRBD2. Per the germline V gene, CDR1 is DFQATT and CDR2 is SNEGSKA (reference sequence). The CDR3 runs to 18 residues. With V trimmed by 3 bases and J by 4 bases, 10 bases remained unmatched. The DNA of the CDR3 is TGCAGTGCTAGGCCCCTATCCGGGACTAGCGGGAGGGCAGATACGCAGTATTTT. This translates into CSARPLSGTSGRADTQYF.

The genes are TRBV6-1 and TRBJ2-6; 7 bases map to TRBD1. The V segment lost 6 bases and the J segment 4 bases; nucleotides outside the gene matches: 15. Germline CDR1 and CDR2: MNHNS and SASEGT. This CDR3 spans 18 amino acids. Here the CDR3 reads CASSRFRDSVLGANVLTF. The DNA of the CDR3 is TGTGCCAGCAGCCGTTTTCGGGACAGTGTTTTGGGGGCCAACGTCCTGACTTTC.

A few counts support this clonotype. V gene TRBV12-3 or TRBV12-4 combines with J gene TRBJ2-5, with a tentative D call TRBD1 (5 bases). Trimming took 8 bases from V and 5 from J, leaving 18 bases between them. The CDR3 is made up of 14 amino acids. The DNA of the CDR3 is TGTGCCAGCGGAAAGGCAGGGATTGATGAGACCCAGTACTTC. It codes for CASGKAGIDETQYF.

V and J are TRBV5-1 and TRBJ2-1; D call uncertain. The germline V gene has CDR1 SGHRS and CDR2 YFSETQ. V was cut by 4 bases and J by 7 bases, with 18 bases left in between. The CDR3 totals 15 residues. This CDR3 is CASSHYPFPMNEQFF. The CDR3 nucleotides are TGCGCCAGCAGCCACTACCCCTTCCCTATGAATGAGCAGTTCTTC. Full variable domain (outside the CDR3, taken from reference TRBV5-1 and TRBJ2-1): KAGVTQTPRYLIKTRGQQVTLSCSPISGHRSVSWYQQTPGQGLQFLFEYFSETQRNKGNFPGRFSGRQFSNSRSEMNVSTLELGDSALYLCASSHYPFPMNEQFFGPGTRLTVL.

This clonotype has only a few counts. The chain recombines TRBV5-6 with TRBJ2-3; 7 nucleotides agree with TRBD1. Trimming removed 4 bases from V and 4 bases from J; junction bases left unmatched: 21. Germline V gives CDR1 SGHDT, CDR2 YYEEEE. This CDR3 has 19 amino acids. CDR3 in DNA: TGTGCCAGCAGCCTAACCGGGACAGTTTTTTCTAGTTCATCAGATACGCAGTATTTT. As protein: CASSLTGTVFSSSSDTQYF. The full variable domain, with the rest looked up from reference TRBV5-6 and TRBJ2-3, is DAGVTQSPTHLIKTRGQQVTLRCSPKSGHDTVSWYQQALGQGPQFIFQYYEEEERQRGNFPDRFSGHQFPNYSSELNVNALLLGDSALYLCASSLTGTVFSSSSDTQYFGPGTRLTVL.

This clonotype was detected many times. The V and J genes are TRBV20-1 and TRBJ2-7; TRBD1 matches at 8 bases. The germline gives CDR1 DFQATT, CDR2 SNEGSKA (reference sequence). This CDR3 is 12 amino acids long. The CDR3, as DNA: TGCAGCCGACAGGGGCTCTCCTACGAGCAGTACTTC. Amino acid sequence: CSRQGLSYEQYF.

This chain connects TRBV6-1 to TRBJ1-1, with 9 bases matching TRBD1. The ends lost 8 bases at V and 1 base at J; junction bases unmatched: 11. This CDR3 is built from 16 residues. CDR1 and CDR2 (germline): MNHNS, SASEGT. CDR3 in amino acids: CASQPQDRGKNTEAFF. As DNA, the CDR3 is TGTGCCAGCCAGCCCCAGGACAGGGGAAAGAACACTGAAGCTTTCTTT.

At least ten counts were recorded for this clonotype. The CDR3 nucleotides read TGTGCCAGCAGTTCGGCAGATGAGCAGTTCTTC. Translated, it gives CASSSADEQFF. The chain joins TRBV12-3 or TRBV12-4 to TRBJ2-1; D is unclear. The CDR3 contains 11 residues. V dropped 4 bases and J dropped 8 bases, with 6 bases sitting between them.

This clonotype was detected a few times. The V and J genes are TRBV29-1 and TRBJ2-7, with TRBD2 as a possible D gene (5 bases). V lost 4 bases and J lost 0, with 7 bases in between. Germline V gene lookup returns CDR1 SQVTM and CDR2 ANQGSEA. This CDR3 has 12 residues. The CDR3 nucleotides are TGCAGCGTTGTCGGGGTCTCCTACGAGCAGTACTTC. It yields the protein CSVVGVSYEQYF.

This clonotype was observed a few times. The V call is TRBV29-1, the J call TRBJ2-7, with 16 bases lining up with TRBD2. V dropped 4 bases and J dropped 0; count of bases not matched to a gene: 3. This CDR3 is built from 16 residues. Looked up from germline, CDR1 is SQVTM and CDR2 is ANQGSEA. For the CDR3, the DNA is TGCAGCGTTGTGGGACTAGCGGGAGGGAACTCCTACGAGCAGTACTTC. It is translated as CSVVGLAGGNSYEQYF.

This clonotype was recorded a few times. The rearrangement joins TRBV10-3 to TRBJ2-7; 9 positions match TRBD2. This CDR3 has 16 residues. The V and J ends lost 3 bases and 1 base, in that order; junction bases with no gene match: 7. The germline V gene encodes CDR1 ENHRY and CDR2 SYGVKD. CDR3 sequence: CAISDVAGESSYEQYF. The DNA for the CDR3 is TGTGCCATCAGTGATGTAGCGGGGGAGTCGTCCTACGAGCAGTACTTC.

The CDR3, as DNA: TGTGCCAGCAGTTTGGCACCGCGCCTCTACGAGCAGTACTTC. It yields the protein CASSLAPRLYEQYF. The V and J genes are TRBV27 and TRBJ2-7; D is uncertain. V shed 3 bases and J shed 3 bases, with 12 bases lying between them. The CDR3 covers 14 residues. The germline gives CDR1 MNHEY, CDR2 SMNVEV (reference sequence).

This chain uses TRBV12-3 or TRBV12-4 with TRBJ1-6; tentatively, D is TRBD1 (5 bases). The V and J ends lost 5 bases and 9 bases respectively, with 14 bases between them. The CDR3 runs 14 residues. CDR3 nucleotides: TGTGCCAGCAGTGGGGCCAGATCTGGTTCACCCCTCCACTTT. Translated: CASSGARSGSPLHF.

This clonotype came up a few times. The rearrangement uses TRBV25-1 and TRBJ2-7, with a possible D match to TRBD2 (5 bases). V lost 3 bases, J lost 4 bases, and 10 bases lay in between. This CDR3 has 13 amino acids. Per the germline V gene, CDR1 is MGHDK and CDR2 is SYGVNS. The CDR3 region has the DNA TGTGCCAGCAGTGAGGCGGGCAGTTACGAGCAGTACTTC. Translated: CASSEAGSYEQYF.

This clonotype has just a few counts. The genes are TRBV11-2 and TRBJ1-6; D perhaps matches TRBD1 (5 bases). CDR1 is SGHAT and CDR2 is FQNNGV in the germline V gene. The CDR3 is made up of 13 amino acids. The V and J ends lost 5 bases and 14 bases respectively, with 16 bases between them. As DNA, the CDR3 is TGTGCCAGCAGCCCACGGGGCTCCTGGGCCCTCCACTTT. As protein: CASSPRGSWALHF.

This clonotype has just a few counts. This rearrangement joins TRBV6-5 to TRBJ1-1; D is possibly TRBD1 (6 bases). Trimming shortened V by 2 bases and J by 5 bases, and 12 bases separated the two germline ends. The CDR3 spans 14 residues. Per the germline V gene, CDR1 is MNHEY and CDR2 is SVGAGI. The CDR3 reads CASSYQQGLTEAFF. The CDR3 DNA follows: TGTGCCAGCAGTTACCAACAGGGTCTGACTGAAGCTTTCTTT.

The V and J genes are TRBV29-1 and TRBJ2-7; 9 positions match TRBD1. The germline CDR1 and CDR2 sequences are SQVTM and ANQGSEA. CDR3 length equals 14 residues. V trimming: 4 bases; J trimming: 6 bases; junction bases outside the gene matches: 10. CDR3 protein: CSVVLGQGIGEQYF. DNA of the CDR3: TGCAGCGTTGTCCTAGGACAGGGGATTGGCGAGCAGTACTTC.

CDR3 nucleotides: TGTGCCACCAGCATCTCGGTCCTGAACACTGAAGCTTTCTTT. This translates into CATSISVLNTEAFF. The genes are TRBV15 and TRBJ1-1; no reliable D call. The CDR3 sequence is 14 residues long. Germline V CDR1 and CDR2: LNHNV, YYDKDF (reference sequence). Between the trimmed V and J ends, which lost 4 bases and 0 bases, there was a span of 9 bases.